These 25 T cell receptor beta chains came from one sample sequenced in a study of cytotoxic CD8 clonotypes in ibrutinib-treated CLL. The protocol was immunoSEQ multiplex PCR, while the TCRdb copy is restricted to in-frame clones and leaves out a portion. The sample records about 130,000 clones, around 80% being singletons. This specimen consisted of PBMCs, obtained after 12 months of ibrutinib treatment. Every receptor here comes from a human donor with chronic lymphocytic leukemia.

The gene calls are TRBV5-1 and TRBJ2-6; 13 nucleotides match TRBD2. This CDR3 is 20 amino acids long. Germline V gives CDR1 SGHRS, CDR2 YFSETQ. Losses at the gene ends were 4 bases for V and 0 bases for J; bases not matched to a gene: 10. This chain's CDR3 is CASSPTSGTSGASGANVLTF. Written as DNA, the CDR3 is TGCGCCAGCAGCCCAACCTCCGGGACTAGCGGGGCCTCTGGGGCCAACGTCCTGACTTTC.

The J gene is TRBJ2-7, the V gene TRBV2; 9 bases are a match to TRBD2. V lost 6 bases, J lost 4 bases, and 10 bases stayed unmatched. CDR1 and CDR2 from the germline V gene are SNHLY and FYNNEI. The CDR3 has 15 residues. DNA of the CDR3: TGTGCCAGCAGCCGGCTGACTAGCGGACCTTACGAGCAGTACTTC. Its translation is CASSRLTSGPYEQYF.

CDR3 amino acids: CASSQGPTPGNEQFF. The CDR3 DNA sequence: TGTGCCAGCAGCCAGGGCCCCACCCCTGGCAATGAGCAGTTCTTC. V usage is TRBV7-2 and J usage is TRBJ2-1; TRBD1 might be the D (5 bases). The CDR3 has 15 residues. The ends were cut back, 5 bases at V and 6 bases at J, with 17 bases in the middle. Germline assignment: CDR1 SGHTA and CDR2 FQGNSA.

V is TRBV15 and J is TRBJ1-2; 7 bases fit TRBD1. CDR1 and CDR2 (germline): LNHNV, YYDKDF (reference sequence). The CDR3 is 14 residues long. V shed 3 bases, J shed 2 bases, and the junction held 3 bases outside the gene matches. Here the CDR3 reads CATSSDRENYGYTF. CDR3 bases: TGTGCCACCAGCAGCGACAGGGAGAACTATGGCTACACCTTC. Looking up the rest from reference TRBV15 and TRBJ1-2 gives the full variable domain: DAMVIQNPRYQVTQFGKPVTLSCSQTLNHNVMYWYQQKSSQAPKLLFHYYDKDFNNEADTPDNFQSRRPNTSFCFLDIRSPGLGDTAMYLCATSSDRENYGYTFGSGTRLTVV.

In its sample, this clone was seen a few times. The chain links TRBV30 to TRBJ1-1, with D possibly TRBD1 on 5 matching bases. In germline, CDR1 is GTSNPN, CDR2 SVGIG (reference sequence). This CDR3 region has 12 residues. The germline V and J ends were trimmed by 4 bases and 1 base, with 7 bases remaining between them. The CDR3 sequence is CAWTQGNTEAFF. CDR3 sequence (DNA): TGTGCCTGGACGCAGGGGAACACTGAAGCTTTCTTT.

This chain uses TRBV30 with TRBJ1-3; D is ambiguous. There are 14 residues in the CDR3. The germline gives CDR1 GTSNPN, CDR2 SVGIG (reference sequence). The germline V and J ends were trimmed by 0 bases and 0 bases, with 6 bases remaining between them. The chain's CDR3 is CAWSVGGSGNTIYF. The CDR3 coding sequence is TGTGCCTGGAGTGTTGGCGGCTCTGGAAACACCATATATTTT. The full variable domain, with the rest looked up from reference TRBV30 and TRBJ1-3, is SQTIHQWPATLVQPVGSPLSLECTVEGTSNPNLYWYRQAAGRGLQLLFYSVGIGQISSEVPQNLSASRPQDRQFILSSKKLLLSDSGFYLCAWSVGGSGNTIYFGEGSWLTVV.

The chain employs TRBV4-2 and TRBJ1-1; D gene uncertain. Deletions cut 7 bases from V and 4 bases from J, with 22 bases between. The CDR3 length is 16 residues. CDR1 and CDR2 from the germline V gene are LGHNA and YNFKEQ. For the CDR3, the DNA is TGTGCCAGCACCGGCGGAGCCCAGGTTAAGGTCACTGAAGCTTTCTTT. Amino acids: CASTGGAQVKVTEAFF.

The chain combines TRBV29-1 with TRBJ2-7; D is undetermined. Looked up from germline, CDR1 is SQVTM and CDR2 is ANQGSEA. The CDR3 runs 12 residues. Trimming stripped 4 bases from V and 0 bases from J, with 7 bases between. The DNA for the CDR3 is TGCAGCGTTGTTCCTAACTCCTACGAGCAGTACTTC. Protein: CSVVPNSYEQYF.

The chain recombines TRBV21-1 with TRBJ2-1; the D call of TRBD1 is as the table states it, not checked on the DNA. TRBV21-1 has pseudogene status. The CDR3 totals 18 residues. The CDR3 is CASSKGVGDRVPYNEQFF. The CDR3 DNA sequence: TGTGCCAGCAGCAAAGGTGTAGGTGACAGGGTCCCCTACAATGAGCAGTTCTTC.

V is TRBV20-1 and J is TRBJ2-7; D remains ambiguous. V was shortened by 0 bases and J by 5 bases, with 5 bases between the two germline ends. Per the germline V gene, CDR1 is DFQATT and CDR2 is SNEGSKA (reference sequence). This CDR3 comprises 11 residues. The CDR3 DNA reads TGCAGTGCTAGAGAAAATAACGAGCAGTACTTC. Its translation: CSARENNEQYF.

J is TRBJ2-7 and V is TRBV27; 14 bases line up with TRBD2. After removal of 6 bases from V and 3 bases from J, the junction contained 4 bases not matched to a gene. The CDR3 covers 15 residues. CDR1 and CDR2 from the germline V gene are MNHEY and SMNVEV (reference sequence). This CDR3 reads CASRQGTSGSYEQYF. The CDR3 DNA is TGTGCCAGCAGGCAAGGGACTAGCGGGAGCTACGAGCAGTACTTC.

The V and J genes are TRBV5-5 and TRBJ2-7; no clear D. Germline CDR1 is SGHKS and CDR2 is YYEKEE (reference sequence). Trimming cost V 1 base and J 2 bases, with 7 bases left between them. The CDR3 spans 13 residues. The chain's CDR3 is CASSLYGTYEQYF. CDR3 nucleotide sequence: TGTGCCAGCAGCTTGTACGGAACCTACGAGCAGTACTTC.

The chain joins TRBV28 to TRBJ1-3; no clear D gene. The germline CDR1 and CDR2 sequences are MDHEN and SYDVKM. V was shortened by 5 bases and J by 2 bases, with 7 bases between the two germline ends. There are 13 residues in the CDR3. CDR3 nucleotide sequence: TGTGCCAGCAGTAACGATGCTGGAAACACCATATATTTT. This encodes CASSNDAGNTIYF.

The chain links TRBV7-9 to TRBJ2-7, with D unresolved. The germline CDR1 and CDR2 sequences are SEHNR and FQNEAQ (reference sequence). V was shortened by 3 bases and J by 4 bases, with 7 bases between the two germline ends. The CDR3 covers 12 residues. The chain's CDR3 is CASSLRVYEQYF. CDR3 DNA: TGTGCCAGCAGCTTGCGAGTGTACGAGCAGTACTTC.

V and J are TRBV28 and TRBJ2-7; the match to TRBD1 covers 8 bases. The CDR3 covers 14 residues. Looked up from germline, CDR1 is MDHEN and CDR2 is SYDVKM. V trimming: 3 bases; J trimming: 4 bases; junction bases outside the gene matches: 5. For the CDR3, the DNA is TGTGCCAGCAGTTTCCCGGGACAGGCTTACGAGCAGTACTTC. It specifies CASSFPGQAYEQYF.

The genes are TRBV9 and TRBJ2-7; a weak D match, TRBD2 (6 bases). The germline V gene encodes CDR1 SGDLS and CDR2 YYNGEE. V lost 4 bases and J 3 bases, leaving 17 bases between the germline ends. The CDR3 sequence is 15 residues long. The CDR3 region is CASSLEGGDGYEQYF. CDR3 nucleotide sequence: TGTGCCAGCAGCCTAGAGGGCGGGGACGGCTACGAGCAGTACTTC.

The genes are TRBV5-6 and TRBJ2-1, with 12 nucleotides matching TRBD2. Germline trimming cut 4 bases from V and 14 bases from J; bases unmatched to any gene: 10. CDR1 and CDR2 (germline): SGHDT, YYEEEE. This CDR3 spans 14 amino acids. The DNA of the CDR3 is TGTGCCAGCAGCCTACTGACTAGCGGGAGTGTGGAGTTCTTC. It translates to CASSLLTSGSVEFF.

V and J are TRBV6-4 and TRBJ1-2; the D gene is possibly TRBD1 (6 bases). The ends were cut back, 7 bases at V and 4 bases at J, with 13 bases in the middle. In germline, CDR1 is MRHNA, CDR2 SNTAGT. CDR3 length equals 13 residues. The CDR3 protein is CASTGALVYGYTF. CDR3 nucleotide sequence: TGTGCCAGCACGGGGGCACTTGTCTATGGCTACACCTTC.

The genes are TRBV5-4 and TRBJ1-4, with D possibly being TRBD1 (6 bases). Trimming cost V 4 bases and J 8 bases, with 24 bases left between them. This CDR3 comprises 17 residues. Germline V gene sequence: CDR1 SGHNT, CDR2 YYREEE (reference sequence). CDR3 protein: CASSPLILGGKGEKLFF. CDR3 coding DNA: TGTGCCAGCAGCCCCCTAATATTGGGGGGCAAGGGGGAAAAACTGTTTTTT.

This clone was found once. The chain joins TRBV19 to TRBJ2-7; D is unclear. Germline V gene data show CDR1 as LNHDA and CDR2 as SQIVND (reference sequence). CDR3 length equals 14 residues. V lost 3 bases to trimming and J lost 5 bases, with 14 bases between them. The CDR3 nucleotides are TGTGCCAGTAGTATGGCCAGGTATGGTAACGAGCAGTACTTC. It is translated as CASSMARYGNEQYF.

The rearrangement links TRBV30 to TRBJ1-1; D is ambiguous. CDR1 and CDR2 (germline): GTSNPN, SVGIG (reference sequence). The CDR3 consists of 11 residues. Trimming took off 3 bases at V and 14 bases at J, with 16 bases between the two ends. CDR3: CAWSPLGPVFF. The CDR3 DNA sequence: TGTGCCTGGAGCCCCCTCGGACCGGTCTTCTTT.

V is TRBV5-5 and J is TRBJ2-5; 11 bases map to TRBD2. The V segment lost 0 bases and the J segment 5 bases; nucleotides outside the gene matches: 6. The CDR3 runs to 16 residues. Germline CDR1 reads SGHKS; CDR2 reads YYEKEE (reference sequence). CDR3 in DNA: TGTGCCAGCAGCTTGGTCGTCGCTAGCGGGAGGGAGACCCAGTACTTC. Its translation: CASSLVVASGRETQYF.

The chain uses TRBV18 and TRBJ1-5; a possible D gene is TRBD1 (5 bases). The CDR3 is 14 residues long. V gave up 3 bases and J gave up 6 bases, with 12 bases separating them. From germline, CDR1 is KGHSH and CDR2 LQKENI. CDR3 sequence (DNA): TGTGCCAGCTCACCGGAGGCAGGGTCTCAGCCCCAGCATTTT. Residues: CASSPEAGSQPQHF.

On this clone itself: A junction boundary mismatches the germline segment, possibly from a read error. J is TRBJ1-2 and V is TRBV5-1; D remains unclear. In germline, CDR1 is SGHRS, CDR2 YFSETQ. CDR3 size: 15 residues. The CDR3 nucleotides read TGCGCCAGCACCTTGAATTGGGGAAGTGACTATGGCTACACCTTC. Translation gives CASTLNWGSDYGYTF.

The chain recombines TRBV7-9 with TRBJ2-7; 9 bases align to TRBD2. The germline V gene has CDR1 SEHNR and CDR2 FQNEAQ (reference sequence). The V segment lost 4 bases and the J segment 3 bases; nucleotides outside the gene matches: 4. CDR3 length: 14 residues. CDR3 loop: CASSSLAGVYEQYF. The CDR3 nucleotides read TGTGCCAGCAGCTCACTAGCGGGTGTCTACGAGCAGTACTTC. Full variable domain (outside the CDR3, taken from reference TRBV7-9 and TRBJ2-7): DTGVSQNPRHKITKRGQNVTFRCDPISEHNRLYWYRQTLGQGPEFLTYFQNEAQLEKSRLLSDRFSAERPKGSFSTLEIQRTEQGDSAMYLCASSSLAGVYEQYFGPGTRLTVT.